This TCR beta chain was obtained from a study of yellow fever vaccine responses in identical twins. Findings and caveats of the study: It has been reported that, in twins, the vaccine T cell response seemed partly convergent and partly personalized.

In regard to this clonotype: No antigen is known for it.

Each CDR3 protein is one row after TCRdb ran MiXCR on the RT-PCR reads. The sample gives 9,900 or so distinct CDR3 sequences, 75% to 90% of which show up once; 2% to 2.5% is in the top ten. This CDR3 has 16 residues. The sequences come from T cells from blood (PBMCs), unsorted or a sorted subset (not recorded which), collected before or after yellow fever vaccination (not recorded which). The clonotype comes from a woman between 18 and 29 years old who received the yellow fever vaccine. V is TRBV12-1 and J is TRBJ2-7. TRBV12-1 is described as a pseudogene. The CDR3 region is CASSFGPTGSSYEQYF. As DNA, the CDR3 is TGTGCCAGCAGCTTTGGGCCCACAGGGAGCTCCTACGAGCAGTACTTC.